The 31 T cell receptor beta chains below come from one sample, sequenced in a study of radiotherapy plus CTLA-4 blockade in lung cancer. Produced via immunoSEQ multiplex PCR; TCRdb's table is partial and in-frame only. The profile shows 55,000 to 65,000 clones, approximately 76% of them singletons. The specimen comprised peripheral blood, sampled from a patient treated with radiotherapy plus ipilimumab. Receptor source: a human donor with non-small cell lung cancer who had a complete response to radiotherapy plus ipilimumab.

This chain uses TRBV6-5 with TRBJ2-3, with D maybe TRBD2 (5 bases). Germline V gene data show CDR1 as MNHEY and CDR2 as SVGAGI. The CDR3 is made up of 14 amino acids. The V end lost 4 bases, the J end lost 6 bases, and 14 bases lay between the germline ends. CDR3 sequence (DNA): TGTGCCAGCAGTTCAAGGACTGAAGCGGATACGCAGTATTTT. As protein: CASSSRTEADTQYF.

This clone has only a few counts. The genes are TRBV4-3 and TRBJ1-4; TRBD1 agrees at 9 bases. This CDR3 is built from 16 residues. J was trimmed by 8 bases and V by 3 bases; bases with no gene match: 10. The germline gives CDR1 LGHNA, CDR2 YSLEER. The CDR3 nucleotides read TGCGCCAGCAGCCACGCCGGGACAGGGAAACGGGAAAAACTGTTTTTT. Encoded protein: CASSHAGTGKREKLFF.

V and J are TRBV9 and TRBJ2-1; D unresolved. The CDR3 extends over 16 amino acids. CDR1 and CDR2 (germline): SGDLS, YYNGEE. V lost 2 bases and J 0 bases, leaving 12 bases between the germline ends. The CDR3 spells CASSVPPSSSYNEQFF. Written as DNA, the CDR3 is TGTGCCAGCAGCGTGCCCCCATCGAGCTCCTACAATGAGCAGTTCTTC.

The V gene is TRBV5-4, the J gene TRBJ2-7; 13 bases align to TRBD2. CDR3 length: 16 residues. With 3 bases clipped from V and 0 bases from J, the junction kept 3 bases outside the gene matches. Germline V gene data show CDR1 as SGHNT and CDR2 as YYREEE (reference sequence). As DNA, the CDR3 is TGTGCCAGCAGCTCCGGGACTAGCGGGATCTCCTACGAGCAGTACTTC. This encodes CASSSGTSGISYEQYF.

The CDR3 DNA follows: TGTGCCTGGAGTGTACACCAGGGGAAACGGTACTTC. Its protein is CAWSVHQGKRYF. The rearrangement links TRBV30 to TRBJ2-7; TRBD1 might be the D (6 bases). CDR3 length: 12 residues. Germline V gene lookup returns CDR1 GTSNPN and CDR2 SVGIG (reference sequence). Trimming pared 0 bases from V and 12 bases from J, leaving 15 bases between.

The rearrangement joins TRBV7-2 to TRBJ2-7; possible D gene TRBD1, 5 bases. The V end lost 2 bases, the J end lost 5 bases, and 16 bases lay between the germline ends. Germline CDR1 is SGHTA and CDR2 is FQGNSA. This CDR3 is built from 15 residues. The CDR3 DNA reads TGTGCCAGCAGCTTAAGAATGACAGCTAAAAACGAGCAGTACTTC. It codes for CASSLRMTAKNEQYF.

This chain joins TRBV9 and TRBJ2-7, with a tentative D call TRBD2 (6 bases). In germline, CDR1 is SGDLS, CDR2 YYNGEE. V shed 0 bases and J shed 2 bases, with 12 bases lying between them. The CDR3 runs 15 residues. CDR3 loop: CASSVGGGDPYEQYF. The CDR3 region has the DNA TGTGCCAGCAGCGTAGGAGGAGGGGATCCCTACGAGCAGTACTTC.

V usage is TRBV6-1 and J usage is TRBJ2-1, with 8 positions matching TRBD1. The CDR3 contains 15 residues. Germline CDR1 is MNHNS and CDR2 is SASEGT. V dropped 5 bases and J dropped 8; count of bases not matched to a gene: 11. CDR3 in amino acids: CASSRSGQGGDEQFF. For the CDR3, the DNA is TGTGCCAGCAGTCGTTCCGGACAGGGCGGCGATGAGCAGTTCTTC.

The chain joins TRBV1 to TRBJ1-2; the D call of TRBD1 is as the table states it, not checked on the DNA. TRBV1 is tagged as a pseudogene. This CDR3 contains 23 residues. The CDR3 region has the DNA TGCACCAGCAGCCAAGTTGGACGGTCTCAGGGGCGGGACAGGGGAGTTCTGGTGCGGGGCTACACCTTC. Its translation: CTSSQVGRSQGRDRGVLVRGYTF.

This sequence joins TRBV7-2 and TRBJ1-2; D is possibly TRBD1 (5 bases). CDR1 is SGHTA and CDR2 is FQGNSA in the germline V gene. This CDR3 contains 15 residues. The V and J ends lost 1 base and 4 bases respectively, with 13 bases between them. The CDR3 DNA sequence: TGTGCCAGCAGCTTAGAGGCCAGGGTCGTCTATGGCTACACCTTC. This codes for CASSLEARVVYGYTF.

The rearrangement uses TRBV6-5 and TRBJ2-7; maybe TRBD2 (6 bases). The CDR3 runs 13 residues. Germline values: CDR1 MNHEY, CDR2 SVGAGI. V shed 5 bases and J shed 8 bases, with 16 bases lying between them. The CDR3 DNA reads TGTGCCAGCAGTGAAAGGGGACTCGGAAAGCAGTACTTC. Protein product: CASSERGLGKQYF.

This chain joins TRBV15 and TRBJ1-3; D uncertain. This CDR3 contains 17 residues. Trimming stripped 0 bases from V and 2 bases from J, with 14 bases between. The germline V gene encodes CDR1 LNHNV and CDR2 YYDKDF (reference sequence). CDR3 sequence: CATSRDSLRGTGNTIYF. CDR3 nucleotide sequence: TGTGCCACCAGCAGAGATAGCTTGAGAGGAACTGGAAACACCATATATTTT.

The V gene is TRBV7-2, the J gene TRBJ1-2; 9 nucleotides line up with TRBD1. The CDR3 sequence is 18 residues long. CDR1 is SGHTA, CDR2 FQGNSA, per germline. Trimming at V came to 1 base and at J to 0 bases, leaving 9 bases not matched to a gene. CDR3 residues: CASSLGKGQGKSNYGYTF. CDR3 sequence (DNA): TGTGCCAGCAGCTTAGGGAAGGGACAGGGCAAATCTAACTATGGCTACACCTTC.

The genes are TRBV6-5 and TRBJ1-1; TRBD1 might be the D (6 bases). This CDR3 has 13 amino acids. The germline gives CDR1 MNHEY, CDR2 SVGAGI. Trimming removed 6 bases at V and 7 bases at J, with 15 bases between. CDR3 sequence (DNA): TGTGCCAGCAGGGTATGGACAGCGAGTGAAGCTTTCTTT. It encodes CASRVWTASEAFF.

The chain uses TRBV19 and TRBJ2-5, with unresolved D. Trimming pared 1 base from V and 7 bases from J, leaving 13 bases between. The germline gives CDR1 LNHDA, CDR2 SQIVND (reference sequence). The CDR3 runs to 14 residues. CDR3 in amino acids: CASSIGTLRGTQYF. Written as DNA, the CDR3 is TGTGCCAGTAGTATAGGTACCCTACGTGGGACCCAGTACTTC.

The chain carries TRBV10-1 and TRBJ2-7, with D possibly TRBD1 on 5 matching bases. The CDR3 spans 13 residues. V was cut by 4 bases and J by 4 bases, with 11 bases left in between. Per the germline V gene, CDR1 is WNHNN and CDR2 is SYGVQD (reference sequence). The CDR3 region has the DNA TGCGCCAGCAGTGGAGCAGGGTTATACGAGCAGTACTTC. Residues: CASSGAGLYEQYF.

The CDR3 DNA reads as TGTGCCAGCAGTTTCGCAAAAGCGGGAGAGCAGTTCTTC. The encoded protein is CASSFAKAGEQFF. J is TRBJ2-1 and V is TRBV27, with 7 bases matching TRBD2. This CDR3 region has 13 residues. Germline CDR1 reads MNHEY; CDR2 reads SMNVEV (reference sequence). V shed 3 bases, J shed 10 bases, and the junction held 6 bases outside the gene matches.

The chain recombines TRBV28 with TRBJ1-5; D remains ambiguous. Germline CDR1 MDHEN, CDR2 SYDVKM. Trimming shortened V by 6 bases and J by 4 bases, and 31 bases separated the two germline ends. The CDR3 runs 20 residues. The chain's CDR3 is CASSLGGEHPPRQENQPQHF. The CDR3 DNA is TGTGCCAGCAGCCTGGGCGGGGAACACCCTCCAAGGCAGGAAAATCAGCCCCAGCATTTT. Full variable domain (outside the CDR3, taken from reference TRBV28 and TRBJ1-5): DVKVTQSSRYLVKRTGEKVFLECVQDMDHENMFWYRQDPGLGLRLIYFSYDVKMKEKGDIPEGYSVSREKKERFSLILESASTNQTSMYLCASSLGGEHPPRQENQPQHFGDGTRLSIL.

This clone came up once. This chain's CDR3 is CSVGEAGTGGGYTF. CDR3 sequence (DNA): TGCAGCGTTGGAGAGGCCGGGACAGGGGGTGGCTACACCTTC. V usage is TRBV29-1 and J usage is TRBJ1-2; 11 positions match TRBD1. CDR3 length: 14 amino acids. Losses at the gene ends were 4 bases for V and 7 bases for J; bases not matched to a gene: 8. Germline V CDR1 and CDR2: SQVTM, ANQGSEA.

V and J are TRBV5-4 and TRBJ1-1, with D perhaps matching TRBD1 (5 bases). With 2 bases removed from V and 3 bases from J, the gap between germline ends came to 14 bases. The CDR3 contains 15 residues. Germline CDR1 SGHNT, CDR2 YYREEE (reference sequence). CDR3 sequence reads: CASSFGGQTDTEAFF. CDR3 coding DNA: TGTGCCAGCAGCTTTGGTGGGCAGACAGACACTGAAGCTTTCTTT.

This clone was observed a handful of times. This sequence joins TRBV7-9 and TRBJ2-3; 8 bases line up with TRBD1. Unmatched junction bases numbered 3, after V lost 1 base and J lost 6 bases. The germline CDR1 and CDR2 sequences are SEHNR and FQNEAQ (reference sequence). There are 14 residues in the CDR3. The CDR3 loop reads CASSLVNRGDTQYF. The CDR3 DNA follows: TGTGCCAGCAGCTTAGTGAACAGGGGGGATACGCAGTATTTT.

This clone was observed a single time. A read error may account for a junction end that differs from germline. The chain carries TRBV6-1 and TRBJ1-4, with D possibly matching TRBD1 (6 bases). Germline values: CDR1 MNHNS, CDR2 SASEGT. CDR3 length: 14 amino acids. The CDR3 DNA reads TGTGCCAGCCCAGGTCCTGGGGGCTATGAAAAACTGCTTTTT. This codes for CASPGPGGYEKLLF.

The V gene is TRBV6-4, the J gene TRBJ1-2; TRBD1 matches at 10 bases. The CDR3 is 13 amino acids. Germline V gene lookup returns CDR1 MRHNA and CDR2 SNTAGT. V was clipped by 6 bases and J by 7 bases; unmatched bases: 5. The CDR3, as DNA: TGTGCCAGCAGCCAGGACAGGGGGGCTGGCTACACCTTC. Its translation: CASSQDRGAGYTF.

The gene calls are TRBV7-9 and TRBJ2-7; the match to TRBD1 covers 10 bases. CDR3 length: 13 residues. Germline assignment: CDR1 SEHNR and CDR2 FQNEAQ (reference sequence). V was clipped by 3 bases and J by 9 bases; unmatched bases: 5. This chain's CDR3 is CASSLGQGQTQYF. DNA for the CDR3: TGTGCCAGCAGCTTGGGACAGGGGCAGACGCAGTACTTC.

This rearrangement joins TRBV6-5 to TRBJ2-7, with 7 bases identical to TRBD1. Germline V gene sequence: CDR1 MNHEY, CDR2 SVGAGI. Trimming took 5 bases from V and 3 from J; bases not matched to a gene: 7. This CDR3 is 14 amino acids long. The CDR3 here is CASSPGDRDYEQYF. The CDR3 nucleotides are TGTGCCAGCAGTCCCGGGGACAGAGACTACGAGCAGTACTTC.

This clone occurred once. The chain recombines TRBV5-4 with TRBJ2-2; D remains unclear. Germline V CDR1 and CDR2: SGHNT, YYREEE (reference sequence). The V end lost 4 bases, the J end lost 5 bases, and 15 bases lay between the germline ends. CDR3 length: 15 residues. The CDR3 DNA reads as TGTGCCAGCAGCACGAACTTGATAAATACCGGGGAGCTGTTTTTT. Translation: CASSTNLINTGELFF.

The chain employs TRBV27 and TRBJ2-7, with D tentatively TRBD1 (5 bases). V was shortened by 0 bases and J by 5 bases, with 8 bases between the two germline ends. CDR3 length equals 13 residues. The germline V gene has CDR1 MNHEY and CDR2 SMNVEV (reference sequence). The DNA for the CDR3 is TGTGCCAGCAGTTTATCTTGGGGCCACGAGCAGTACTTC. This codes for CASSLSWGHEQYF.

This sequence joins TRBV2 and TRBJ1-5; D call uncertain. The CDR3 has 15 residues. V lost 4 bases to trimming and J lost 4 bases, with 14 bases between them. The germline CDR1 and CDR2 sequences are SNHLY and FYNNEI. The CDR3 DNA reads TGTGCCAGCAGTGGCCTCCTGAGTATGAATCAGCCCCAGCATTTT. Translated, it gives CASSGLLSMNQPQHF.

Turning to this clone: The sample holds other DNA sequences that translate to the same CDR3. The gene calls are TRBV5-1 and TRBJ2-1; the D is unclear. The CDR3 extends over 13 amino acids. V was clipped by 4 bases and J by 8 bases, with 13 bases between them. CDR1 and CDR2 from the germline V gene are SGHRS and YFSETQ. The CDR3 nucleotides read TGCGCCAGCAGCCTGGTTCCCCGCGATGAGCAGTTCTTC. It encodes CASSLVPRDEQFF.

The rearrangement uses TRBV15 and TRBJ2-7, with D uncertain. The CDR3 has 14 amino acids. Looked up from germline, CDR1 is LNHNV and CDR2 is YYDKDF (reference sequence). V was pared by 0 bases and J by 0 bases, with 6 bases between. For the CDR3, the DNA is TGTGCCACCAGCAGAGATCGACTCTCCTACGAGCAGTACTTC. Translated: CATSRDRLSYEQYF.

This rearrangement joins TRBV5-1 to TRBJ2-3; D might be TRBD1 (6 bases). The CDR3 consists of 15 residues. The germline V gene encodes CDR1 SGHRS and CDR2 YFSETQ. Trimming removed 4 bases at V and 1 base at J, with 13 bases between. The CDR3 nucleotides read TGCGCCAGCAGCAAGGGACAACTCGGCACAGATACGCAGTATTTT. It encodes CASSKGQLGTDTQYF.